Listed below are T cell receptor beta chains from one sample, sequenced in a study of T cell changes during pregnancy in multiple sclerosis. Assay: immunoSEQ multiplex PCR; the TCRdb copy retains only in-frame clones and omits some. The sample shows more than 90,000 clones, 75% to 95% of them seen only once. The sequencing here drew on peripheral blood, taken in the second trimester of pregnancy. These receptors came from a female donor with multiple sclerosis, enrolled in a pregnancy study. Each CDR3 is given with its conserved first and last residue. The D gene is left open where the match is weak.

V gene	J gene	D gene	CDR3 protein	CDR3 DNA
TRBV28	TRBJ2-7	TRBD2	CASSPRLAGGYEQYF	TGTGCCAGCAGCCCCCGTTTGGCGGGAGGGTACGAGCAGTACTTC
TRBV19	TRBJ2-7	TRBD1	CASSFRDRHGDEQYF	TGTGCCAGTAGTTTCCGGGACAGACATGGCGACGAGCAGTACTTC
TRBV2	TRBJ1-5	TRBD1	CATRQGTSNQPQHF	TGTGCCACCAGACAGGGTACGAGCAATCAGCCCCAGCATTTT
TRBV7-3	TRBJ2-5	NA	CASSLLALGTQYF	TGTGCCAGCAGCTTATTAGCCCTTGGGACCCAGTACTTC
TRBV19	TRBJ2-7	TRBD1	CASSIEGQRGTYEQYF	TGTGCCAGTAGTATAGAGGGACAGAGGGGGACCTACGAGCAGTACTTC
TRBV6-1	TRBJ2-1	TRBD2	CATRTSGGNEQFF	TGTGCCACTAGGACTAGCGGGGGAAATGAGCAGTTCTTC
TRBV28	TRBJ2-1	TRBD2	CASSLPSPPGGPRNEQFF	TGTGCCAGCAGTTTACCCTCCCCCCCGGGAGGGCCGCGGAATGAGCAGTTCTTC
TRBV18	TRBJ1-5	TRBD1	CASSPGTGDNQPQHF	TGTGCCAGCTCGCCCGGGACAGGGGACAATCAGCCCCAGCATTTT
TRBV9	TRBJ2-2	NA	CASSVSGVGELFF	TGTGCCAGCAGCGTATCAGGGGTTGGGGAGCTGTTTTTT
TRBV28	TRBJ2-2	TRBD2	CASSTTILAATGELFF	TGTGCCAGCAGCACCACCATACTAGCGGCCACCGGGGAGCTGTTTTTT